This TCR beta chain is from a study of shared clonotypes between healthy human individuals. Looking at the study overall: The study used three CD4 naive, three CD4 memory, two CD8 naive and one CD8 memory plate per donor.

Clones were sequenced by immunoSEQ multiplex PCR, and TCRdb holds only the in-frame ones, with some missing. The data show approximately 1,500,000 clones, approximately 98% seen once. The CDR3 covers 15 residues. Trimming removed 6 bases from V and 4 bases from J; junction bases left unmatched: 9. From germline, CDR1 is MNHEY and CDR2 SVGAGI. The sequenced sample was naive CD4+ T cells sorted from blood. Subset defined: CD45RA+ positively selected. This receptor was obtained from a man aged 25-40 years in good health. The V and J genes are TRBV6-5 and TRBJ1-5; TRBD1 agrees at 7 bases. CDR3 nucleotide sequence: TGTGCCAGCAGACCCCAGGGGGGGAAGAATCAGCCCCAGCATTTT. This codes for CASRPQGGKNQPQHF.